This T cell receptor beta chain was profiled in a study of regulatory T cells in long-lasting Graves disease. For TCR beta, libraries came from iRepertoire HTBI primers and Arm-PCR of CDR3 regions. TCRdb independently ran MiXCR on the multiplex PCR reads; one entry per CDR3 protein. The repertoire includes about 620,000 distinct CDR3 sequences, 16% of them detected once, and 15% to 20% sits in the top ten. Germline values: CDR1 SGHVS, CDR2 FQNEAQ. The junction had 9 bases not matched to a gene; V was cut back by 4 bases and J by 1 base. The CDR3 has 16 residues. The sample holds many counts of this clonotype. The time point denotes: newly diagnosed GD, antithyroid drugs for less than 3 months. Researchers made the TCR library from RNA that was extracted from PBMCs. These data were likewise used in another study, on T cells in Graves' hyperthyroidism and ophthalmopathy. That source notes: The HTBI primer set was used in a first-round RT-PCR of the TCR CDR3. Most thyroid clonotypes expanded above 0.001 appeared in blood too.

The sample in question was peripheral blood mononuclear cells (PBMCs), obtained at new diagnosis, from a patient treated with antithyroid drugs. The V call is TRBV7-8, the J call TRBJ1-2, with TRBD1 identical over 7 bases. The receptor was isolated from a woman aged 25 to 45 with Graves disease. CDR3 in amino acids: CASSSLPRGVNYGYTF. The CDR3 nucleotides are TGTGCCAGCAGCTCCCTCCCCAGGGGGGTTAACTATGGCTACACCTTC.